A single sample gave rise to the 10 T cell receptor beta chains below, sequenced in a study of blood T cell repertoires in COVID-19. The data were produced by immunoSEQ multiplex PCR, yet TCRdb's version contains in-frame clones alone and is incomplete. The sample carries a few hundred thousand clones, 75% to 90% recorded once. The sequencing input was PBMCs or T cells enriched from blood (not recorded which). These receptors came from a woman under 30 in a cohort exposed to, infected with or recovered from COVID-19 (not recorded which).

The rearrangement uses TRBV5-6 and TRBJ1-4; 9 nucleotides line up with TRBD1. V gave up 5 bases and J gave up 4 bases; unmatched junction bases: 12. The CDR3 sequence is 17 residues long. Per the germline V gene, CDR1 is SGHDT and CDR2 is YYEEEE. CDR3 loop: CASSRVPGQGSNEKLFF. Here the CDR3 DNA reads TGTGCCAGCAGTAGGGTCCCGGGACAGGGCAGTAATGAAAAACTGTTTTTT.

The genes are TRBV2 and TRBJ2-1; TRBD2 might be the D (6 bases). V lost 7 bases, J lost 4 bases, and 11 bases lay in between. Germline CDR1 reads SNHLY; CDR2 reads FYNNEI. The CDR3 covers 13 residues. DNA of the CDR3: TGTGCCAGCACGGGGGTTAAATACAATGAGCAGTTCTTC. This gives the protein CASTGVKYNEQFF.

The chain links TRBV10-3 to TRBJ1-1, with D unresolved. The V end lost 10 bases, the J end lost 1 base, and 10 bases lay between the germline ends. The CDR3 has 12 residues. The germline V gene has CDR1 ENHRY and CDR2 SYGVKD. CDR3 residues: CASGQPNTEAFF. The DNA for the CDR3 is TGTGCCAGCGGGCAGCCGAACACTGAAGCTTTCTTT.

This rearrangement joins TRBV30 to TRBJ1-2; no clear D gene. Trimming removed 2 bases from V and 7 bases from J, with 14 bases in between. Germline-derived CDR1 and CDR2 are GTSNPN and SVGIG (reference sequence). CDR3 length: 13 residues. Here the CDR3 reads CAWSLPGPPGYTF. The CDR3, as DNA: TGTGCCTGGAGTCTCCCAGGCCCTCCTGGCTACACCTTC.

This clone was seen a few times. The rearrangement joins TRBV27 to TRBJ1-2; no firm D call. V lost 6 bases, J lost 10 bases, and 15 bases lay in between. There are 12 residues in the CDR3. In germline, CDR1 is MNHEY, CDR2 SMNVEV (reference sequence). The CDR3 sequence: CASRASLSDYTF. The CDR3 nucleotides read TGTGCCAGCAGGGCCTCCCTTTCAGACTACACCTTC.

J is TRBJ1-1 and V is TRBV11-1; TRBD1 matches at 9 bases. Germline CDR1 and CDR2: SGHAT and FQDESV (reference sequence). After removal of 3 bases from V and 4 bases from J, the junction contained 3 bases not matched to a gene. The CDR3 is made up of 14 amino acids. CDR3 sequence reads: CASSLDRGGTEAFF. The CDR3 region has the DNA TGTGCCAGCAGCTTGGACAGGGGAGGCACTGAAGCTTTCTTT.

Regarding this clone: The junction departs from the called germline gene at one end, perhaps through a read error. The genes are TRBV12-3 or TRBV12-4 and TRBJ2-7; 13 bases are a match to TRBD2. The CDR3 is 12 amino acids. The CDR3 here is CASSRGTSGTIF. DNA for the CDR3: TGTGCCAGCAGTAGGGGGACTAGCGGGACCATCTTC.

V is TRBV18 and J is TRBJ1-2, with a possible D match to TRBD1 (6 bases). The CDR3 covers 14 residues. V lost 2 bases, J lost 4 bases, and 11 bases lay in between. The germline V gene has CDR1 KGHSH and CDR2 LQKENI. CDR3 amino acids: CASSPKTGGYGYTF. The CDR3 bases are TGTGCCAGCTCACCAAAGACAGGAGGCTATGGCTACACCTTC.

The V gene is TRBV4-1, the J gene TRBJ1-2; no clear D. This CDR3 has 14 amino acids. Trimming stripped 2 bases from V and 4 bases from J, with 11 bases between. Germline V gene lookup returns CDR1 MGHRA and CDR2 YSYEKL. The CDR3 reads CASSQLGIGYGYTF. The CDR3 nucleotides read TGCGCCAGCAGCCAACTAGGAATCGGCTATGGCTACACCTTC.

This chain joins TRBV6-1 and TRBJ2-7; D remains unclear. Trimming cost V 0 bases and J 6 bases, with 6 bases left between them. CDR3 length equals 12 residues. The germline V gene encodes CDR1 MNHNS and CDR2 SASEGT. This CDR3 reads CASSEAAVEQYF. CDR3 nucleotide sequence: TGTGCCAGCAGTGAAGCGGCCGTCGAGCAGTACTTC.